Listed below are T cell receptor beta chains from one sample, sequenced in a study of blood T cell repertoires in COVID-19. Only in-frame clones appear in the TCRdb table, and some are missing; sequencing was by immunoSEQ multiplex PCR. The table lists almost 250,000 clones, more than 75% of them singletons. The specimen was peripheral blood. The receptor source for this set is a woman of 80 years or more with COVID-19, enrolled during active disease. The CDR3 runs from the conserved cysteine through the conserved F or W. The D gene is left open where the match is weak. Part of the rows lack a size; the others show once, few, many or a class for expanded clones.

clone_size: NA; j_call: TRBJ2-3; v_call: TRBV6-2/TRBV6-3; d_call: NA; cdr3_nt: TGTGCCAGCAGTTACCACTACGGGACAGATACGCAGTATTTT; cdr3_aa: CASSYHYGTDTQYF
clone_size: NA; j_call: TRBJ1-1; v_call: TRBV14; d_call: NA; cdr3_nt: TGTGCCAGCAGCGGCCAGGAAAACACTGAAGCTTTCTTT; cdr3_aa: CASSGQENTEAFF
clone_size: NA; j_call: TRBJ1-5; v_call: TRBV27; d_call: NA; cdr3_nt: TGTGCCAGCAGCTCCGGACTGACTAATCAGCCCCAGCATTTT; cdr3_aa: CASSSGLTNQPQHF
clone_size: NA; j_call: TRBJ1-1; v_call: TRBV6-5; d_call: TRBD1; cdr3_nt: TGTGCCAGCAGCAGAACAGGGGCGGGGGGCACTGAAGCTTTCTTT; cdr3_aa: CASSRTGAGGTEAFF
clone_size: NA; j_call: TRBJ1-2; v_call: TRBV30; d_call: TRBD1; cdr3_nt: TGTGCCTGGAGTGTACAGGTGGACAGGGGGCTTGTGAACAAGTACTATGGCTACACCTTC; cdr3_aa: CAWSVQVDRGLVNKYYGYTF
clone_size: NA; j_call: TRBJ1-1; v_call: TRBV6-5; d_call: NA; cdr3_nt: TGTGCCAGCAGGGGTAGTACAGGGAACACTGAAGCTTTCTTT; cdr3_aa: CASRGSTGNTEAFF
clone_size: NA; j_call: TRBJ2-7; v_call: TRBV11-1; d_call: NA; cdr3_nt: TGTGCCAGCAGCTTAGTCCAGGGGGGCGACTTC; cdr3_aa: CASSLVQGGDF
clone_size: NA; j_call: TRBJ2-3; v_call: TRBV5-1; d_call: NA; cdr3_nt: TGCGCCAGCAGCCGAAGGTCGGGGACTGGGACAGATACGCAGTATTTT; cdr3_aa: CASSRRSGTGTDTQYF
clone_size: NA; j_call: TRBJ2-1; v_call: TRBV19; d_call: TRBD1; cdr3_nt: TGTGCCAGTGGGACAGGGATAGACAATGAGCAGTTCTTC; cdr3_aa: CASGTGIDNEQFF
clone_size: NA; j_call: TRBJ2-7; v_call: TRBV5-1; d_call: TRBD2; cdr3_nt: TGCGCCAGCAGCTCGGGACTAGCACTTAACGAGCAGTACTTC; cdr3_aa: CASSSGLALNEQYF
clone_size: NA; j_call: TRBJ1-4; v_call: TRBV6-5; d_call: NA; cdr3_nt: TGTGCCAGCAGCGTAGGAGCACTTAGTGAAAAACTGTTTTTT; cdr3_aa: CASSVGALSEKLFF
clone_size: NA; j_call: TRBJ1-4; v_call: TRBV7-2; d_call: NA; cdr3_nt: TGTGCCAGCAGCTTAATAAGCGCGGGTGAAAAACTGTTTTTT; cdr3_aa: CASSLISAGEKLFF
clone_size: once; j_call: TRBJ2-7; v_call: TRBV6-2/TRBV6-3; d_call: NA; cdr3_nt: TGTGCCAGCAGTGACACGGGAACCTACGAGCAGTACTTC; cdr3_aa: CASSDTGTYEQYF
clone_size: few; j_call: TRBJ2-1; v_call: TRBV5-4; d_call: TRBD2; cdr3_nt: TGTGCCAGCAGCTTCACTAGCGGGGGGGCGAATGAGCAGTTCTTC; cdr3_aa: CASSFTSGGANEQFF
clone_size: NA; j_call: TRBJ2-1; v_call: TRBV6-5; d_call: NA; cdr3_nt: TGTGCCAGCAGAGAGGGGGTTGGATCCTACAATGAGCAGTTCTTC; cdr3_aa: CASREGVGSYNEQFF
clone_size: NA; j_call: TRBJ2-5; v_call: TRBV20-1; d_call: TRBD2; cdr3_nt: TGCAGTGGCGGGGGAAGGGAGACCCAGTACTTC; cdr3_aa: CSGGGRETQYF
clone_size: once; j_call: TRBJ1-2; v_call: TRBV6-6; d_call: TRBD1; cdr3_nt: TGTGCCAGCAGTACCTTGGACAGGGGTTTTGGCTACACCTTC; cdr3_aa: CASSTLDRGFGYTF
clone_size: NA; j_call: TRBJ2-5; v_call: TRBV7-8; d_call: TRBD1; cdr3_nt: TGTGCCAGCAGCTTAGGAGGGACAGGGCCCAAACAAGAGACCCAGTACTTC; cdr3_aa: CASSLGGTGPKQETQYF
clone_size: NA; j_call: TRBJ1-6; v_call: TRBV6-5; d_call: NA; cdr3_nt: TGTGCCAGCAGTTTCTCAACAGGAAATAATTCACCCCTCCACTTT; cdr3_aa: CASSFSTGNNSPLHF
clone_size: NA; j_call: TRBJ1-1; v_call: TRBV10-3; d_call: NA; cdr3_nt: TGTGCCATCAGTGGCGCAGGGCTGGACACTGAAGCTTTCTTT; cdr3_aa: CAISGAGLDTEAFF
clone_size: NA; j_call: TRBJ2-5; v_call: TRBV18; d_call: NA; cdr3_nt: TGTGCCAGCTCACCACCCGGACTGTACCAAGAGACCCAGTACTTC; cdr3_aa: CASSPPGLYQETQYF
clone_size: once; j_call: TRBJ2-2; v_call: TRBV11-2; d_call: NA; cdr3_nt: TGTGCCAGCAGCCAACCTAGAACCGGGGAGCTGTTTTTT; cdr3_aa: CASSQPRTGELFF
clone_size: NA; j_call: TRBJ2-2; v_call: TRBV30; d_call: TRBD2; cdr3_nt: TGTGCCTGGAGTTGGGCGGGGGGGCCCGGCACCGGGGAGCTGTTTTTT; cdr3_aa: CAWSWAGGPGTGELFF
clone_size: NA; j_call: TRBJ1-2; v_call: TRBV6-2/TRBV6-3; d_call: NA; cdr3_nt: TGTGCCAGCAGTTACCAAGGGGAAGGCTACACCTTC; cdr3_aa: CASSYQGEGYTF
clone_size: NA; j_call: TRBJ1-2; v_call: TRBV5-1; d_call: NA; cdr3_nt: TGCGCCAGCAGCTTCGAATCAGGGGACTATGGCTACACCTTC; cdr3_aa: CASSFESGDYGYTF
clone_size: once; j_call: TRBJ2-1; v_call: TRBV7-9; d_call: TRBD1; cdr3_nt: TGTGCCAGCAGCTTGGGACAGGGGACCTACAATGAGCAGTTCTTC; cdr3_aa: CASSLGQGTYNEQFF
clone_size: NA; j_call: TRBJ1-2; v_call: TRBV19; d_call: NA; cdr3_nt: TGTGCCAGTAGGTACCCCGGCAGGGCCTATGGCTACACCTTC; cdr3_aa: CASRYPGRAYGYTF
clone_size: once; j_call: TRBJ2-2; v_call: TRBV6-5; d_call: NA; cdr3_nt: TGTGCCAGCAGCGGCACAGTCACCGGGGAGCTGTTTTTT; cdr3_aa: CASSGTVTGELFF
clone_size: once; j_call: TRBJ1-5; v_call: TRBV5-1; d_call: TRBD1; cdr3_nt: TGCGCCAGCAGCTCAGGACAGGACAATCAGCCCCAGCATTTT; cdr3_aa: CASSSGQDNQPQHF
clone_size: few; j_call: TRBJ1-2; v_call: TRBV28; d_call: NA; cdr3_nt: TGTGCCAGCAGTCAGGGGCGCCCACGAACCAACTATGGCTACACCTTC; cdr3_aa: CASSQGRPRTNYGYTF
clone_size: NA; j_call: TRBJ1-4; v_call: TRBV6-6; d_call: TRBD1; cdr3_nt: TGTGCCAGCAGAACCAGGGGGGACTTCGAAAAACTGTTTTTT; cdr3_aa: CASRTRGDFEKLFF
clone_size: NA; j_call: TRBJ2-3; v_call: TRBV7-9; d_call: TRBD2; cdr3_nt: TGTGCCAGCAGCTCCGGACTAGCGGGGGACACAGATACGCAGTATTTT; cdr3_aa: CASSSGLAGDTDTQYF
clone_size: NA; j_call: TRBJ1-1; v_call: TRBV24-1; d_call: TRBD1; cdr3_nt: TGTGCCACCAGCCGCGGGACAGGGGAAGCTTTCTTT; cdr3_aa: CATSRGTGEAFF
clone_size: NA; j_call: TRBJ1-1; v_call: TRBV30; d_call: TRBD1; cdr3_nt: TGTGCCTGGAGACGTCCACAGGGGCTGAACACTGAAGCTTTCTTT; cdr3_aa: CAWRRPQGLNTEAFF
clone_size: NA; j_call: TRBJ2-5; v_call: TRBV3-1/TRBV3-2; d_call: NA; cdr3_nt: TGTGCCAGCAGCCAAGGACTGTTCACGGAGACCCAGTACTTC; cdr3_aa: CASSQGLFTETQYF
clone_size: NA; j_call: TRBJ2-1; v_call: TRBV9; d_call: TRBD2; cdr3_nt: TGTGCCAGCGCAACGGGACTAGCGACCAATGAGCAGTTCTTC; cdr3_aa: CASATGLATNEQFF
clone_size: NA; j_call: TRBJ2-1; v_call: TRBV28; d_call: TRBD1; cdr3_nt: TGTGCCAGCAGTTTACAACCGGGACAGGGGGGATCCTTCTACAATGAGCAGTTCTTC; cdr3_aa: CASSLQPGQGGSFYNEQFF
clone_size: few; j_call: TRBJ1-2; v_call: TRBV27; d_call: NA; cdr3_nt: TGTGCCAGCGGTAGACAGGTTCTCAGTCACTATGGCTACACCTTC; cdr3_aa: CASGRQVLSHYGYTF
clone_size: NA; j_call: TRBJ1-1; v_call: TRBV6-5; d_call: NA; cdr3_nt: TGTGCCAGTCAACTAAACACTGAAGCTTTCTTT; cdr3_aa: CASQLNTEAFF
clone_size: NA; j_call: TRBJ1-1; v_call: TRBV7-9; d_call: NA; cdr3_nt: TGTGCCAGCAGGTCGGGGTCGGGGGGAGTGAACACTGAAGCTTTCTTT; cdr3_aa: CASRSGSGGVNTEAFF
clone_size: NA; j_call: TRBJ1-1; v_call: TRBV28; d_call: NA; cdr3_nt: TGTGCCAGCAGGACCGGGGTCCAGAACACTGAAGCTTTCTTT; cdr3_aa: CASRTGVQNTEAFF
clone_size: NA; j_call: TRBJ1-2; v_call: TRBV3-1/TRBV3-2; d_call: TRBD1; cdr3_nt: TGTGCCAGCAGCCAGGCCAGGGGGCATGGCTACACCTTC; cdr3_aa: CASSQARGHGYTF
clone_size: NA; j_call: TRBJ1-4; v_call: TRBV30; d_call: TRBD1; cdr3_nt: TGTGCCTGGGGGACAGGGGTTAATGAAAAACTGTTTTTT; cdr3_aa: CAWGTGVNEKLFF
clone_size: NA; j_call: TRBJ2-1; v_call: TRBV4-2; d_call: TRBD2; cdr3_nt: TGTGCCAGCAGCCAAGATCTAGGCGGGGGGGCCTTCAATGAGCAGTTCTTC; cdr3_aa: CASSQDLGGGAFNEQFF
clone_size: NA; j_call: TRBJ1-1; v_call: TRBV2; d_call: NA; cdr3_nt: TGTGCCAGCGCGGTGGACACTGAAGCTTTCTTT; cdr3_aa: CASAVDTEAFF
clone_size: once; j_call: TRBJ2-5; v_call: TRBV10-3; d_call: TRBD2; cdr3_nt: TGTGCCACAGGGACTAGCGGGGCTAGGGAGACCCAGTACTTC; cdr3_aa: CATGTSGARETQYF
clone_size: NA; j_call: TRBJ2-3; v_call: TRBV18; d_call: NA; cdr3_nt: TGTGCCAGCTCACCTTTCCGGGATACGCAGTATTTT; cdr3_aa: CASSPFRDTQYF
clone_size: NA; j_call: TRBJ1-4; v_call: TRBV6-6; d_call: NA; cdr3_nt: TGTGCCAGCAGTCACGGGGCAGGGGTTAGAGAAAAACTGTTTTTT; cdr3_aa: CASSHGAGVREKLFF
clone_size: NA; j_call: TRBJ2-2; v_call: TRBV10-3; d_call: TRBD1; cdr3_nt: TGTGCCATCAGAGACAGGGTCGGGGAGCTGTTTTTT; cdr3_aa: CAIRDRVGELFF
clone_size: NA; j_call: TRBJ1-1; v_call: TRBV7-9; d_call: TRBD1; cdr3_nt: TGTGCCAGCAGCTTCGACAGGGGGCAGGGGAACACTGAAGCTTTCTTT; cdr3_aa: CASSFDRGQGNTEAFF
clone_size: NA; j_call: TRBJ1-5; v_call: TRBV6-2/TRBV6-3; d_call: NA; cdr3_nt: TGTGCCAGCAGTTACGACTCCACGTCAGGGGCCTTATATAGCAATCAGCCCCAGCATTTT; cdr3_aa: CASSYDSTSGALYSNQPQHF
clone_size: NA; j_call: TRBJ2-7; v_call: TRBV3-1/TRBV3-2; d_call: TRBD1; cdr3_nt: TGTGCCAGCAGCCCCCGGGACAGGCATTACTACGAGCAGTACTTC; cdr3_aa: CASSPRDRHYYEQYF
clone_size: once; j_call: TRBJ1-3; v_call: TRBV7-8; d_call: NA; cdr3_nt: TGTGCCAGCAGCTTAAGCTCCTCTGGAAACACCATATATTTT; cdr3_aa: CASSLSSSGNTIYF
clone_size: NA; j_call: TRBJ2-1; v_call: TRBV11-2; d_call: NA; cdr3_nt: TGTGCCAGCAGCTTCTGGGGAGCGGACTCCTACAATGAGCAGTTCTTC; cdr3_aa: CASSFWGADSYNEQFF
clone_size: NA; j_call: TRBJ2-2; v_call: TRBV7-3; d_call: TRBD2; cdr3_nt: TGTGCCAGCAGCCCCCCGGGACTAGCGGGGGGCATAGGAAGGGAGCTGTTTTTT; cdr3_aa: CASSPPGLAGGIGRELFF
clone_size: NA; j_call: TRBJ2-3; v_call: TRBV9; d_call: TRBD2; cdr3_nt: TGTGCCAGCAGCCCTAATGTAGCGGGGGGAAGCACAGATACGCAGTATTTT; cdr3_aa: CASSPNVAGGSTDTQYF
clone_size: few; j_call: TRBJ2-4; v_call: TRBV6-5; d_call: NA; cdr3_nt: TGTGCCAGCACGGAGAGTCAAAACATTCAGTACTTC; cdr3_aa: CASTESQNIQYF